The count of the clone carrying this T cell receptor beta chain is one. The target antigen is unknown. These data come from a study of CD8+ T cells in alopecia areata. In the study overall: Patients in the treated group were given tofacitinib by mouth, 5 to 10 mg twice a day. Points from the study as a whole: Greater clonality was observed in lesional scalp samples, especially alopecia totalis/universalis, versus normal scalp. Just one nonresponder means the tie between baseline CD8+ expansion and response stays uncertain. Many expanded lesional clones persisted in scalp and blood during tofacitinib treatment.

Treatment: oral pan-JAK inhibitor, 5-10 mg twice daily. Germline assignment: CDR1 SQVTM and CDR2 ANQGSEA. The CDR3 is 11 amino acids. The V gene lost 3 bases and the J gene lost 7 bases, with 9 bases spanning the gap. RNA extraction was followed by reverse transcription into cDNA, which acted as the sequencing template. Method: immunoSEQ multiplex PCR; TCRdb's copy keeps in-frame clones and lacks some. The sample lists 130,000 to 150,000 clones, 75% to 85% occurring once. The sample here was CD8+ T cells sorted from blood, taken at week 4, from a patient treated with tofacitinib. The clonotype was recovered from a human donor with alopecia areata. The V call is TRBV29-1, the J call TRBJ1-1; D gene uncertain. Here the CDR3 DNA reads TGCAGCGTTGATACGGGGAGTGAAGCTTTCTTT. It translates to CSVDTGSEAFF.